These 23 T cell receptor beta chains were sequenced from one sample in a study of tumor-infiltrating lymphocytes in primary liver carcinoma. TCR beta cDNA was made from 400 to 500 ng total RNA with a constant-region primer. Libraries of TCR beta came from three nested multiplex PCR rounds with slightly modified ARM-PCR. Running around 9 cycles apiece, the first two PCR rounds relied on TRBV1-TRBV30 forward primers together with a C-beta reverse primer. TCRdb processed the multiplex PCR reads anew with MiXCR; each CDR3 protein has one entry. The sample has nearly 200,000 distinct CDR3 sequences; about two thirds are singletons. Out of unsorted whole blood came the blood RNA, and germline DNA was extracted as well. Sequenced sample: peripheral blood. Receptors were obtained from a woman aged 55-69 years with primary liver carcinoma and hepatitis B virus infection.

This clonotype was detected a few times. The chain links TRBV5-4 to TRBJ2-1, with D perhaps TRBD1 (5 bases). The CDR3 totals 14 residues. Between the trimmed V and J ends, which lost 4 bases and 0 bases, there was a span of 8 bases. Per the germline V gene, CDR1 is SGHNT and CDR2 is YYREEE (reference sequence). The CDR3 DNA reads as TGTGCCAGCAGCCAAGACAGCTCCTACAATGAGCAGTTCTTC. It codes for CASSQDSSYNEQFF.

Concerning this clonotype itself: A single base separates this from a much larger clone, so it may be a read error. This CDR3 reads CASSLVPGLGIDTQYF. The CDR3 DNA follows: TGTGCCAGCAGTTTAGTCCCGGGACTTGGCATAGATACGCAGTATTTT. This chain uses TRBV12-3 or TRBV12-4 with TRBJ2-3, with a weak D call TRBD2 (6 bases). The CDR3 sequence is 16 residues long. V was trimmed by 1 base and J by 5 bases, leaving 16 bases between them.

Remarks on this clonotype: Relative to the germline gene, one junction end is altered; a read error may explain this. This chain uses TRBV5-4 with TRBJ2-3; 7 nucleotides agree with TRBD1. The CDR3 contains 16 residues. The germline CDR1 and CDR2 sequences are SGHNT and YYREEE (reference sequence). CDR3 sequence: CASIRDSRPSTDMQYF. As DNA, the CDR3 is TGTGCCAGCATACGGGACAGTAGACCTAGCACAGATATGCAGTATTTT.

Only one count was recorded for this clonotype. The junction does not match germline at one end; this may be a read error. The V call is TRBV6-5, the J call TRBJ2-7, with 11 bases fitting TRBD2. The CDR3 has 17 residues. Per the germline V gene, CDR1 is MNHEY and CDR2 is SVGAGI. This CDR3 is CASSYSKGLADSNEQYF. The CDR3 nucleotides are TGTGCCAGCAGTTACTCGAAGGGACTAGCGGACTCCAACGAGCAGTACTTC.

Worth noting for this clonotype: The junction does not match germline at one end; this may be a read error. The chain uses TRBV13 and TRBJ1-1; TRBD1 is a possible D gene (5 bases). The CDR3 runs to 11 residues. From germline, CDR1 is PRHDT and CDR2 FYEKMQ (reference sequence). CDR3 DNA: TGTGCCAGCCGACAGATGGCTGAAGCCTCCTTT. It specifies CASRQMAEASF.

The chain employs TRBV7-9 and TRBJ1-2, with TRBD1 identical over 10 bases. Germline-derived CDR1 and CDR2 are SEHNR and FQNEAQ (reference sequence). This CDR3 spans 14 amino acids. Trimming cost V 6 bases and J 3 bases; bases outside gene matches: 4. CDR3: CASRRTGGDYGYTF. The CDR3, as DNA: TGTGCCAGCAGAAGGACAGGGGGGGACTATGGCTACACCTTC. The full variable domain, with the rest looked up from reference TRBV7-9 and TRBJ1-2, is DTGVSQNPRHKITKRGQNVTFRCDPISEHNRLYWYRQTLGQGPEFLTYFQNEAQLEKSRLLSDRFSAERPKGSFSTLEIQRTEQGDSAMYLCASRRTGGDYGYTFGSGTRLTVV.

The chain combines TRBV5-1 with TRBJ2-2; D may match TRBD1 or TRBD2 (6 bases each). V lost 2 bases and J 1 base, leaving 18 bases between the germline ends. The CDR3 has 18 amino acids. Germline values: CDR1 SGHRS, CDR2 YFSETQ. The chain's CDR3 is CASSFIQVAGQNTGELFF. CDR3 DNA: TGCGCCAGCAGCTTCATACAGGTCGCGGGACAGAACACCGGGGAGCTGTTTTTT.

Turning to this clonotype: It may be a read error: a sequence one base away is much more abundant. V usage is TRBV12-3 or TRBV12-4 and J usage is TRBJ2-7, with TRBD2 matching 9 bases. The CDR3 totals 15 residues. CDR3 loop: CASILGGTSSSEQHF. The CDR3 DNA sequence: TGTGCCAGCATCCTTGGAGGGACTAGCAGTAGCGAGCAGCACTTC.

Concerning this clonotype itself: Given a much more abundant clone one base away, this may be a read error. This chain joins TRBV12-3 or TRBV12-4 and TRBJ1-4; D remains unclear. This CDR3 is built from 14 residues. In DNA form, the CDR3 reads TGTACCAGCAGTTCTGGGCCGGGTTGGGAAAAACTGTTTTTT. Amino acids: CTSSSGPGWEKLFF.

In the case of this clonotype: A much larger clone differs from this one at a single base, so this may be a read error. The rearrangement uses TRBV6-5 and TRBJ2-3, with a tentative D call TRBD1 (6 bases). The CDR3 runs to 14 residues. The germline V and J ends were trimmed by 5 bases and 1 base, with 10 bases remaining between them. Germline assignment: CDR1 MNHEY and CDR2 SVGAGI. CDR3 coding DNA: TGTGCCAGCAGTGCGTCAGGGGGCACAGATACGCAGTATTTT. Residues: CASSASGGTDTQYF.

As for this clonotype: Relative to the germline gene, one junction end is altered; a read error may explain this. V is TRBV4-1 and J is TRBJ1-1; 7 bases line up with TRBD1. The germline CDR1 and CDR2 sequences are MGHRA and YSYEKL. CDR3 length: 13 residues. CDR3: CASSRARGTETFF. CDR3 DNA: TGCGCCAGCAGCCGCGCCAGGGGGACTGAAACTTTCTTT.

The table lists this clonotype with many counts. The chain employs TRBV29-1 and TRBJ1-2; maybe TRBD1 (6 bases). The CDR3 has 12 amino acids. V was clipped by 7 bases and J by 6 bases, with 15 bases between them. Per germline, CDR1 SQVTM and CDR2 ANQGSEA. For the CDR3, the DNA is TGCAGCGCCCGAGGGGGGGTCGATGGCTACACCTTC. Amino acid sequence: CSARGGVDGYTF.

Concerning this clonotype: Germline is not matched at one junction end, which may reflect a read error. The gene calls are TRBV6-6 and TRBJ2-7; 11 bases fit TRBD1. The germline V gene has CDR1 MNHNY and CDR2 SVGAGI (reference sequence). The CDR3 has 13 amino acids. CDR3 region: CAISRDRGYEQYF. The CDR3, as DNA: TGTGCCATCAGCCGGGACAGGGGGTACGAGCAGTATTTC.

A remark on this clonotype: A much larger clone lies one base from this, so it may be a read error. It is likely a read error, because the conserved phenylalanine at the end of the CDR3 is missing. This chain uses TRBV6-1 with TRBJ2-7; D unclear. This CDR3 has 15 residues. V lost 5 bases to trimming and J lost 5 bases, with 19 bases between them. Looked up from germline, CDR1 is MNHNS and CDR2 is SASEGT. The CDR3 here is CASSRSRSRLDEQYL. CDR3 sequence (DNA): TGTGCCAGCAGTAGAAGTAGGAGCCGCCTGGACGAGCAGTACCTC.

Ten or more counts support this clonotype. The chain employs TRBV4-1 and TRBJ2-5; D not certain. Germline V CDR1 and CDR2: MGHRA, YSYEKL. V lost 4 bases, J lost 1 base, and 10 bases lay in between. This CDR3 has 14 residues. The CDR3 here is CASSPGASQETQYF. The CDR3 DNA sequence: TGCGCCAGCAGCCCTGGAGCGTCCCAAGAGACCCAGTACTTC.

With regard to this clonotype: One end of the junction fails to match germline, which may point to a read error. This chain connects TRBV7-9 to TRBJ2-5, with D maybe TRBD1 (5 bases). CDR1 and CDR2 from the germline V gene are SEHNR and FQNEAQ (reference sequence). This CDR3 comprises 15 residues. CDR3: CTSSLGPGYQETQYF. CDR3 sequence (DNA): TGTACCAGCAGCTTAGGGCCAGGGTACCAAGAGACCCAGTACTTC.

At least ten counts were recorded for this clonotype. The genes are TRBV5-6 and TRBJ2-1; 7 bases are a match to TRBD2. CDR1 SGHDT and CDR2 YYEEEE come from the germline V gene. The CDR3 runs to 15 residues. With V trimmed by 4 bases and J by 8 bases, 12 bases remained unmatched. The CDR3 loop reads CASSPGRLQIDEQFF. The CDR3 region has the DNA TGTGCCAGCAGCCCCGGGAGGCTACAGATCGATGAGCAGTTCTTC.

Note on this clonotype: The CDR3 end shows no conserved phenylalanine or tryptophan, and so a read error is likely. The V gene is TRBV6-6, the J gene TRBJ2-1; a possible D gene is TRBD2 (6 bases). Deletions cut 6 bases from V and 4 bases from J, with 16 bases between. The CDR3 is made up of 15 amino acids. Per the germline V gene, CDR1 is MNHNY and CDR2 is SVGAGI (reference sequence). The CDR3 DNA follows: TGTGCCAGCAGGGCACGGGGGAGCTCATACAATGAGCAGTTCGTC. Amino acid sequence: CASRARGSSYNEQFV.

On this clonotype itself: Relative to the germline gene, one junction end is altered; a read error may explain this. This chain joins TRBV30 and TRBJ1-2; D gene ambiguous. The CDR3 is made up of 14 amino acids. The germline CDR1 and CDR2 sequences are GTSNPN and SVGIG (reference sequence). The CDR3 nucleotides are TGTGCCTGGAGAGGGATTTGGATTAACTATGGCTACAGCTTC. It specifies CAWRGIWINYGYSF.

Concerning this clonotype: Given the absence of the conserved phenylalanine or tryptophan at the CDR3 end, a read error is likely. The J gene is TRBJ2-6, the V gene TRBV11-1, with 9 bases aligning to TRBD2. The CDR3 extends over 18 amino acids. V was clipped by 5 bases and J by 0 bases; unmatched bases: 8. The germline V gene has CDR1 SGHAT and CDR2 FQDESV (reference sequence). This CDR3 is CASSGGRDGYSGANVLTL. CDR3 DNA sequence: TGTGCCAGCAGCGGCGGGAGGGACGGCTACTCTGGGGCCAACGTCCTGACTTTA.

The chain employs TRBV11-2 and TRBJ2-5; D tentatively fits TRBD1 or TRBD2 (5 bases each). Between the trimmed V and J ends, which lost 0 bases and 14 bases, there was a span of 16 bases. This CDR3 spans 13 amino acids. Germline CDR1 is SGHAT and CDR2 is FQNNGV. The CDR3 here is CASSLDVGDLEYF. CDR3 nucleotides: TGTGCCAGCAGCTTAGATGTCGGGGACCTCGAATACTTC.

This sequence joins TRBV6-1 and TRBJ1-2; perhaps TRBD1 as D (5 bases). Germline loops: CDR1 MNHNS, CDR2 SASEGT. This CDR3 is 13 amino acids long. Trimming removed 3 bases from V and 4 bases from J, with 9 bases in between. The CDR3 spells CASSDGTGYGYTF. Written as DNA, the CDR3 is TGTGCCAGCAGTGATGGGACGGGCTATGGCTACACCTTC.

Worth noting for this clonotype: A junction end diverges from the germline sequence, so it may reflect a read error. The CDR3 region has the DNA TGTGCCAGCAGCTCCGACGGCTACAAGCAATACTTC. Protein sequence: CASSSDGYKQYF. The chain uses TRBV11-1 and TRBJ2-7; D gene ambiguous. CDR3 length: 12 residues. CDR1 is SGHAT and CDR2 is FQDESV in the germline V gene (reference sequence).